The rows below give T cell receptor beta chains drawn from one sample of a study of T cells in Graves' hyperthyroidism and ophthalmopathy. TCRdb processed the multiplex PCR reads anew with MiXCR; each CDR3 protein has one entry. Of about 640,000 distinct CDR3 sequences listed, about 15% are singletons. Sequenced: blood. The receptors come from a woman aged 45 to 65 with Graves' ophthalmopathy. Each CDR3 is given with its conserved first and last residue. The D gene is left open where the match is weak. Some rows have no size entry. The others give once, few or many, or a class for an expanded clone.

>TRBV7-2|.|many|TRBJ1-3|15
CASSPGQFSGNTIYF
TGTGCCAGCAGCCCAGGACAGTTCTCTGGAAACACCATATATTTT
>TRBV30|TRBD1|many|TRBJ2-1|14
CASIGQGAYNEQFF
TGTGCCTCAATTGGACAGGGGGCTTACAATGAGCAGTTCTTC
>TRBV20-1|.|many|TRBJ2-7|15
CSATTGHTNSYEQYF
TGCAGTGCAACTACGGGACATACTAACTCCTACGAGCAGTACTTC
>TRBV27|.|few|TRBJ1-2|15
CASSLKPDNNYGYTF
TGTGCCAGCAGTCTGAAACCCGACAACAACTATGGCTACACCTTC
>TRBV2|TRBD1|many|TRBJ2-7|14
CASRRMTGSGEQYF
TGTGCCAGCCGGAGGATGACAGGGAGTGGCGAGCAGTACTTC
>TRBV20-1|.|.|TRBJ2-2|16
CSARDRSGLNTGELFF
TGCAGTGCTAGAGATCGGAGCGGGCTGAACACCGGGGAGCTGTTTTTT
>TRBV10-3|TRBD2|few|TRBJ2-7|14
CAISGLAGDYEQYF
TGTGCCATCAGTGGTCTAGCGGGAGACTACGAGCAGTACTTC
>TRBV6-2/TRBV6-3|TRBD2|.|TRBJ2-1|17
CASSYPEGVAGYNEQFF
TGTGCCAGCAGTTACCCTGAGGGGGTAGCGGGATACAATGAGCAGTTCTTC
>TRBV7-9|.|.|TRBJ1-1|15
CASSLTDIMNTEAFF
TGTGCCAGCAGCTTGACAGACATTATGAACACTGAAGCTTTCTTT
>TRBV20-1|TRBD2|many|TRBJ2-7|14
CSASQREVSYEQYF
TGCAGTGCTAGCCAGCGGGAAGTTTCGTACGAGCAGTACTTC
>TRBV19|TRBD1|.|TRBJ2-3|15
CASSTGTGSTDTQYF
TGTGCCAGTAGTACCGGGACAGGGTCTACAGATACGCAGTATTTT
>TRBV11-2|.|few|TRBJ2-1|12
CASSTLAGEQFF
TGTGCCAGCAGCACACTCGCGGGTGAGCAGTTCTTC
>TRBV7-8|.|.|TRBJ1-1|13
CASSLALDTETFF
TGTGCCAGCAGTTTAGCGCTGGACACTGAAACTTTCTTT
>TRBV5-1|.|many|TRBJ1-1|12
CASSLDESISFF
TGCGCCAGCAGCTTGGATGAGTCGATATCTTTCTTT
>TRBV2|.|many|TRBJ1-5|16
CASRAPLLYSNQPQHF
TGTGCCAGCAGGGCTCCTCTTTTGTATAGCAATCAGCCCCAGCATTTT
>TRBV24-1|.|few|TRBJ2-6|18
CATSDFKVGHSGANVLTF
TGTGCCACCAGTGATTTTAAGGTGGGGCACTCTGGGGCCAACGTCCTGACTTTC
>TRBV5-1|.|few|TRBJ2-1|19
CASSLGVGGLPPFNNEQFF
TGCGCCAGCAGCTTGGGCGTAGGGGGATTACCCCCATTTAACAATGAGCAGTTCTTC
>TRBV20-1|.|many|TRBJ2-1|15
CSARGESFSYNEQFF
TGCAGTGCTAGGGGGGAGTCCTTCTCCTACAATGAGCAGTTCTTC
>TRBV4-2|TRBD1|.|TRBJ1-1|15
CASSGMGQGVTEAFF
TGTGCCAGCAGCGGGATGGGTCAGGGGGTAACTGAAGCTTTCTTT
>TRBV19|TRBD2|.|TRBJ2-5|18
CASSIAPRVAGIQETQYF
TGTGCCAGTAGTATAGCCCCGAGGGTAGCGGGGATTCAAGAGACCCAGTACTTC
>TRBV2|.|few|TRBJ2-6|15
CASRVWGSGANVLTF
TGTGCCAGCAGGGTCTGGGGGTCTGGGGCCAACGTCCTGACTTTC
>TRBV29-1|.|many|TRBJ2-7|13
CSVEAVVGNEQYF
TGCAGCGTTGAAGCGGTTGTTGGAAACGAGCAGTACTTC
>TRBV20-1|.|many|TRBJ1-5|15
CSARVVRGNDQPQHF
TGCAGTGCTAGAGTAGTTCGGGGGAACGATCAGCCCCAGCATTTT
>TRBV9|.|.|TRBJ2-2|16
CASRKSGTANTGELFF
TGTGCCAGCAGGAAATCCGGGACGGCGAACACCGGGGAGCTGTTTTTT
>TRBV6-1|.|few|TRBJ2-7|11
CASRKTPEQYF
TGTGCCAGCAGGAAAACCCCCGAGCAGTACTTC
>TRBV19|TRBD1|few|TRBJ1-5|17
CASIGTGGYYSNQPQHF
TGTGCCAGTATCGGGACAGGGGGCTATTATAGCAATCAGCCCCAGCATTTT
>TRBV12-3/TRBV12-4|TRBD1|many|TRBJ2-7|15
CASSVRQGISYEQYF
TGTGCCAGCAGTGTTCGACAGGGTATTTCCTACGAGCAGTACTTC
>TRBV20-1|TRBD1|many|TRBJ2-7|13
CSARDRATYEQYF
TGCAGTGCAAGGGACAGGGCTACCTACGAGCAGTACTTC
>TRBV7-2|.|many|TRBJ2-2|14
CASSLDSRTGELFF
TGTGCCAGCAGCTTAGACTCTAGAACCGGGGAGCTGTTTTTT
>TRBV9|.|many|TRBJ1-4|15
CASSVAGLAGGKLFF
TGTGCCAGCAGCGTAGCAGGTTTAGCAGGTGGAAAACTGTTTTTT
>TRBV7-8|.|few|TRBJ1-4|15
CASSLGQGTNVKLFF
TGTGCCAGCAGCTTAGGCCAGGGAACTAATGTAAAACTGTTTTTT
>TRBV3-1|TRBD2|few|TRBJ2-3|18
CASSQGKLAGGGTDTQYF
TGTGCCAGCAGCCAAGGAAAACTAGCGGGAGGTGGCACAGATACGCAGTATTTT
>TRBV20-1|.|many|TRBJ2-5|12
CSAEGAGETQYF
TGCAGTGCAGAAGGGGCAGGAGAGACCCAGTACTTC
>TRBV7-6|TRBD2|few|TRBJ2-4|16
CASSLATSGRKNIQYF
TGTGCCAGCAGCTTGGCGACTAGCGGGAGAAAAAACATTCAGTACTTC
>TRBV6-9|.|.|TRBJ1-2|15
CTSSYVVGGLYGYTF
TGTACCAGCAGTTACGTTGTGGGGGGGCTCTATGGCTACACCTTC
>TRBV2|.|.|TRBJ1-3|15
CASRGTAASGNTIYF
TGTGCCAGCAGGGGGACGGCGGCCTCCGGAAACACCATATATTTT
>TRBV6-1|TRBD1|.|TRBJ1-5|15
CASSRRDRANQPQHF
TGTGCCAGCAGTCGGCGGGACAGGGCCAATCAGCCCCAGCATTTT
>TRBV29-1|.|.|TRBJ1-1|12
CSARGGGTEAFF
TGCAGCGCCCGGGGAGGGGGCACTGAAGCTTTCTTT
>TRBV27|.|few|TRBJ2-1|13
CASRPLMRSEQFF
TGTGCCAGCAGGCCGTTAATGCGGAGTGAGCAGTTCTTC
>TRBV11-2|.|.|TRBJ1-2|13
CASSYNRDGSYTF
TGTGCCAGCAGCTACAACCGGGACGGTAGCTACACCTTC
>TRBV5-1|TRBD2|.|TRBJ2-1|16
CASSSRGTRTYNEQFF
TGCGCCAGCAGCTCTCGGGGGACTAGGACCTACAATGAGCAGTTCTTC
>TRBV20-1|TRBD2|many|TRBJ2-1|16
CSARDQASGRFVQQFF
TGCAGTGCTAGAGATCAGGCTAGCGGGAGGTTCGTGCAGCAGTTCTTC
>TRBV4-3|TRBD2|.|TRBJ2-7|16
CASSQARTGGPREQYF
TGCGCCAGCAGCCAAGCTCGGACGGGAGGGCCTCGCGAGCAGTACTTC
>TRBV3-1|.|many|TRBJ2-1|14
CASSQEVIGLEQFF
TGTGCCAGCAGCCAAGAAGTCATAGGGCTTGAGCAGTTCTTC
>TRBV5-1|TRBD2|.|TRBJ2-2|16
CASSLGTSGITGELFF
TGCGCCAGCAGCTTGGGGACTAGCGGGATAACCGGGGAGCTGTTTTTT
>TRBV29-1|TRBD1|.|TRBJ2-7|12
CSASQQGDEQYF
TGCAGCGCTTCGCAACAGGGGGACGAGCAGTACTTC